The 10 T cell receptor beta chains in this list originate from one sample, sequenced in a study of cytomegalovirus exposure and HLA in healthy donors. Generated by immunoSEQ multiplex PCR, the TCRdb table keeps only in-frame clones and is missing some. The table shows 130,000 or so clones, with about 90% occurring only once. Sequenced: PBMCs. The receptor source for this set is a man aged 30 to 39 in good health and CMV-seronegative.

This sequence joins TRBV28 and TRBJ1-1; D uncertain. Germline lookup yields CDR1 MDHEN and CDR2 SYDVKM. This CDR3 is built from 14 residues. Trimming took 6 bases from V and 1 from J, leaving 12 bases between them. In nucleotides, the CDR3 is TGTGCCAGCAGGGTACAAATTCCGAACACTGAAGCTTTCTTT. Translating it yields CASRVQIPNTEAFF.

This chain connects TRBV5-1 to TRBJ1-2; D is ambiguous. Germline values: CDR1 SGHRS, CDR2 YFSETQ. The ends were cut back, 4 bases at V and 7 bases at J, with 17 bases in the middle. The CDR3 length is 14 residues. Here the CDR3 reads CASSPDWFGSGYTF. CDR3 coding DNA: TGCGCCAGCAGCCCGGACTGGTTCGGTTCTGGCTACACCTTC.

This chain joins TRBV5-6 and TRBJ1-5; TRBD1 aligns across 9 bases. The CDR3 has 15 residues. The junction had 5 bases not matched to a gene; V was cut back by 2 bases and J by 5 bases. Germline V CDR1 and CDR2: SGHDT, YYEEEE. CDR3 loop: CASSFGTGIDQPQHF. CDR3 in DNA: TGTGCCAGCAGCTTTGGGACAGGGATAGATCAGCCCCAGCATTTT.

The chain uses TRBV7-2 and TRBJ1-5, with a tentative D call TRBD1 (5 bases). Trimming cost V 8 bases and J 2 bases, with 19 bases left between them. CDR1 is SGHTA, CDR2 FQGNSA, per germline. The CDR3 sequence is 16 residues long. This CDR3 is CASGEGPLYGNQPQHF. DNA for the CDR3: TGTGCCAGCGGGGAGGGGCCCCTCTATGGCAATCAGCCCCAGCATTTT.

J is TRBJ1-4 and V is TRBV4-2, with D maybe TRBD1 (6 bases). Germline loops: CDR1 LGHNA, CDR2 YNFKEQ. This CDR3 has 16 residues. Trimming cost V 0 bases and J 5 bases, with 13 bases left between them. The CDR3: CASSQDLNRANEKLFF. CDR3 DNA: TGTGCCAGCAGCCAAGATCTTAACAGGGCCAATGAAAAACTGTTTTTT.

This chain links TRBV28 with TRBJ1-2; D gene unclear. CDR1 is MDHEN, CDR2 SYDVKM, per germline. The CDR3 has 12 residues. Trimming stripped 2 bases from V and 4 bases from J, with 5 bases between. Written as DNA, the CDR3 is TGTGCCAGCAGTTTACAGTTCTATGGCTACACCTTC. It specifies CASSLQFYGYTF.

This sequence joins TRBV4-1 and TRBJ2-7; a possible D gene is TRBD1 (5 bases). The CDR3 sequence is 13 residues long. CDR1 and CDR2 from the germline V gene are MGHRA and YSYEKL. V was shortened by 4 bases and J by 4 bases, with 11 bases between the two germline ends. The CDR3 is CASSPDTGYEQYF. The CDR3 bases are TGCGCCAGCAGCCCGGACACAGGATACGAGCAGTACTTC.

The CDR3 bases are TGTGCCAGCAGCTTAGTGGGACAGGGTAACTATGGCTACACCTTC. Encoded protein: CASSLVGQGNYGYTF. V and J are TRBV7-2 and TRBJ1-2; TRBD1 matches at 9 bases. The CDR3 extends over 15 amino acids. J lost 1 base, V lost 1 base, and 1 base had no gene match. Germline V gene lookup returns CDR1 SGHTA and CDR2 FQGNSA.

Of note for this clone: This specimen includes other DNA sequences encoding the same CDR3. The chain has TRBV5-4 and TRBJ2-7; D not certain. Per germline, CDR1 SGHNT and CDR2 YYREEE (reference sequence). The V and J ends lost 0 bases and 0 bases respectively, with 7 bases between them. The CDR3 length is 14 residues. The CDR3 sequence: CASSLAGSSYEQYF. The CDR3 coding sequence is TGTGCCAGCAGCTTGGCAGGTTCCTCCTACGAGCAGTACTTC. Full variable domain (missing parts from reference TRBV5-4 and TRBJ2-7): ETGVTQSPTHLIKTRGQQVTLRCSSQSGHNTVSWYQQALGQGPQFIFQYYREEENGRGNFPPRFSGLQFPNYSSELNVNALELDDSALYLCASSLAGSSYEQYFGPGTRLTVT.

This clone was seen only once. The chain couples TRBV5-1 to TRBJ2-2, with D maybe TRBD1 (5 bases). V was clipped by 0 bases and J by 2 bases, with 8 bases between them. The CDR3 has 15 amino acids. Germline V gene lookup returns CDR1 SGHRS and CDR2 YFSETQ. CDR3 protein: CASSLGQGNTGELFF. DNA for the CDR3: TGCGCCAGCAGCTTGGGGCAGGGTAACACCGGGGAGCTGTTTTTT.